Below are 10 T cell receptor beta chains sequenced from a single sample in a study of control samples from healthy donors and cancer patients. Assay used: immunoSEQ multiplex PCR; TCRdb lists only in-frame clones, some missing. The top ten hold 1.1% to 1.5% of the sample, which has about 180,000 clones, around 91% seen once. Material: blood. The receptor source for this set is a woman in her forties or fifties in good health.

Written as DNA, the CDR3 is TGTGCCTGGAGTGTACCCAGGGCCCTCTCCTACGAGCAGTACTTC. Protein: CAWSVPRALSYEQYF. The chain is built from TRBV30 and TRBJ2-7; maybe TRBD1 (5 bases). This CDR3 is built from 15 residues. V lost 0 bases and J 0 bases, leaving 12 bases between the germline ends. Germline-derived CDR1 and CDR2 are GTSNPN and SVGIG (reference sequence).

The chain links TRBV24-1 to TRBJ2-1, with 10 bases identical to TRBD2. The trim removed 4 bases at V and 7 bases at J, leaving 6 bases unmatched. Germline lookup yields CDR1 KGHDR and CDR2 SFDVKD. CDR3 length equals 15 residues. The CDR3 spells CATSDLLAGLNEQFF. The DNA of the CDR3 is TGTGCCACCAGTGACTTACTAGCGGGATTGAATGAGCAGTTCTTC.

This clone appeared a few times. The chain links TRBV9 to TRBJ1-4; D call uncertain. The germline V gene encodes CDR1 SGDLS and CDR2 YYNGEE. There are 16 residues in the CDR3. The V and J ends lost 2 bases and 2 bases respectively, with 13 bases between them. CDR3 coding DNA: TGTGCCAGCAGCGTCGACCAGGCGTGGACTAATGAAAAACTGTTTTTT. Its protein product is CASSVDQAWTNEKLFF.

The CDR3 loop reads CATSDLGRNYGYTF. The CDR3 coding sequence is TGTGCCACCAGTGATTTGGGGCGGAACTATGGCTACACCTTC. The chain combines TRBV24-1 with TRBJ1-2, with unresolved D. V was pared by 0 bases and J by 2 bases, with 6 bases between. Per germline, CDR1 KGHDR and CDR2 SFDVKD. This CDR3 has 14 amino acids.

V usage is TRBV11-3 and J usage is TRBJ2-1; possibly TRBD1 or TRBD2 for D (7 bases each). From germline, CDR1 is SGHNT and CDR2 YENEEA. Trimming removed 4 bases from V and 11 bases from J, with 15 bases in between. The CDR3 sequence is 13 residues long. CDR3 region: CASSSQGGIQQFF. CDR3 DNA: TGTGCCAGCAGCTCGCAGGGGGGGATCCAGCAGTTCTTC. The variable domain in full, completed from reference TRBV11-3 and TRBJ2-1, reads EAGVVQSPRYKIIEKKQPVAFWCNPISGHNTLYWYLQNLGQGPELLIRYENEEAVDDSQLPKDRFSAERLKGVDSTLKIQPAELGDSAVYLCASSSQGGIQQFFGPGTRLTVL.

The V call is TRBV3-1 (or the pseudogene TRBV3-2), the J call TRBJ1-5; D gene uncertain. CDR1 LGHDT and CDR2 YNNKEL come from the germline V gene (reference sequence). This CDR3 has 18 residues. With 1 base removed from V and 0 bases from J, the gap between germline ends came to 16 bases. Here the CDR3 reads CASSQGEGWRGSNQPQHF. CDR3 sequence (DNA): TGTGCCAGCAGCCAAGGAGAAGGTTGGCGGGGTAGCAATCAGCCCCAGCATTTT.

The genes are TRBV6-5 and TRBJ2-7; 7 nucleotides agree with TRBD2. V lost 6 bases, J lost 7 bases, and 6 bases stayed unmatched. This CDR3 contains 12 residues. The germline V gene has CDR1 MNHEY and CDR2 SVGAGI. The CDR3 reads CASRRGRGEQYF. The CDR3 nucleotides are TGTGCCAGCAGACGCGGGAGAGGAGAGCAGTACTTC.

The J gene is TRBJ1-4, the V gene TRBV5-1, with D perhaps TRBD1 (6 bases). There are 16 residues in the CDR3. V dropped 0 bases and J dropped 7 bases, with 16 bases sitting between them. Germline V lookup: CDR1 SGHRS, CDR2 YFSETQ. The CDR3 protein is CASSLGVTGLTEKLFF. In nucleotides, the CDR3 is TGCGCCAGCAGCTTGGGAGTGACAGGCCTTACTGAAAAACTGTTTTTT.

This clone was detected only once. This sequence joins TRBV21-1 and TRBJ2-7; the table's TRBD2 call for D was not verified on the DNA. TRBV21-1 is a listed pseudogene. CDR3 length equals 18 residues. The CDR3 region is CASSDDGLPAIISYEQYF. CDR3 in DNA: TGTGCCAGCAGCGACGACGGACTACCTGCTATAATCTCCTACGAGCAGTACTTC.

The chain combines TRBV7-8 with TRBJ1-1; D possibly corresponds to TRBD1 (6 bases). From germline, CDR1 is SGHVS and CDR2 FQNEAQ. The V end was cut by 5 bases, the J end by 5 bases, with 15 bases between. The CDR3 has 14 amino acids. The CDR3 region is CASSRQASWTEAFF. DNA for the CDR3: TGTGCCAGCAGCCGACAGGCCTCATGGACTGAAGCTTTCTTT.